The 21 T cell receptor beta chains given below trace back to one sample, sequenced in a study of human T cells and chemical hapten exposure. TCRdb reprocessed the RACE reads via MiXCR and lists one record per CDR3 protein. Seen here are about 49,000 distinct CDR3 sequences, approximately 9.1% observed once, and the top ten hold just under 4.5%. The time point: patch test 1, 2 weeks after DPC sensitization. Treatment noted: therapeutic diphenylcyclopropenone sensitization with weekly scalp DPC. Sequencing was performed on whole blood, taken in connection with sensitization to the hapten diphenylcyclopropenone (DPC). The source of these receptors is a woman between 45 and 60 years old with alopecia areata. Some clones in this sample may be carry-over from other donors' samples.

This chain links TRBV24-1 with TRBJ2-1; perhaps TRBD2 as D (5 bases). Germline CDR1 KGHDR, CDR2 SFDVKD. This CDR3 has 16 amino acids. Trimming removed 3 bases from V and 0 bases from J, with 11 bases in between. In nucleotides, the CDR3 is TGTGCCACCAGTGATGCCGGGGTGAGCTCCTACAATGAGCAGTTCTTC. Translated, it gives CATSDAGVSSYNEQFF.

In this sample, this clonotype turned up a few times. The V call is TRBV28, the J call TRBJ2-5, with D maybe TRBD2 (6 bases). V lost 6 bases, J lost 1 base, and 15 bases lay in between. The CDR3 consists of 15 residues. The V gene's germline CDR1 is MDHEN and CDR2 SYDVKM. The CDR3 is CASSRGGGFQETQYF. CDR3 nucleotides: TGTGCCAGCAGCCGCGGTGGAGGGTTCCAAGAGACCCAGTACTTC.

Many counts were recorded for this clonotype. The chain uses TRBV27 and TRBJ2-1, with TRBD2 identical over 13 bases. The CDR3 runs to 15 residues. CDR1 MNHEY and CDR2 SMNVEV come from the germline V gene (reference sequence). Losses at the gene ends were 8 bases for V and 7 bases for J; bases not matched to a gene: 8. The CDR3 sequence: CASGRTSGSHNEQFF. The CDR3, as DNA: TGTGCCAGCGGACGGACTAGCGGGAGTCATAATGAGCAGTTCTTC.

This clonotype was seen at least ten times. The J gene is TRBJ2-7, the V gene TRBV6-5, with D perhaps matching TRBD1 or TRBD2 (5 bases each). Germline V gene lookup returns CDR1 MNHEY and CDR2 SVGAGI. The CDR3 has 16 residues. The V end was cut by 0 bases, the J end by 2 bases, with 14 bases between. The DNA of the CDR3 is TGTGCCAGCAGTTACTCGACTCAGGGAGTCACCTACGAGCAGTACTTC. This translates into CASSYSTQGVTYEQYF.

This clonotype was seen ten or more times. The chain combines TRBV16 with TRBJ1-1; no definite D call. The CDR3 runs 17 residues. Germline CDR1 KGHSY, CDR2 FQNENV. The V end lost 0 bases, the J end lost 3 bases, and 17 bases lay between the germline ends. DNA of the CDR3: TGTGCCAGCAGCCAATCGGTAATCGGGTTAAGGGACACTGAAGCTTTCTTT. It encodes CASSQSVIGLRDTEAFF.

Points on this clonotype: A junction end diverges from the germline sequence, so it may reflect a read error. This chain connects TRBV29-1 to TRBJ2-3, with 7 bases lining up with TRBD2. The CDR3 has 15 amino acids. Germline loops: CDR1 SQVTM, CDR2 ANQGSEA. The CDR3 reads CSVEGEGTSTDRQYF. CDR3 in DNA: TGCAGCGTTGAAGGGGAGGGGACGAGCACAGATAGGCAGTATTTT.

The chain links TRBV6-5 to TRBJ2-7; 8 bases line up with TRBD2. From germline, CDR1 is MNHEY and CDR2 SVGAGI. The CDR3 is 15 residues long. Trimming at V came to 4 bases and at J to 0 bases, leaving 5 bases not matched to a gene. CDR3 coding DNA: TGTGCCAGCAGTTCCACGCGGGGGGCCTCCTACGAGCAGTACTTC. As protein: CASSSTRGASYEQYF.

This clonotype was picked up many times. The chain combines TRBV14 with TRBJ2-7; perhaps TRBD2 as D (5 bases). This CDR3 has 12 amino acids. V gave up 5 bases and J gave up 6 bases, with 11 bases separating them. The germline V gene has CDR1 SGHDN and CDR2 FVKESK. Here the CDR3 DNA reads TGTGCCAGCAGCATAGTACGGGGCGAGCAGTACTTC. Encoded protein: CASSIVRGEQYF.

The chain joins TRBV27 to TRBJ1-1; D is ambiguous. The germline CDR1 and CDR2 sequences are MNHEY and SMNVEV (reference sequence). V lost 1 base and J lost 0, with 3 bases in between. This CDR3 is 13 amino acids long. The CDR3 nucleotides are TGTGCCAGCAGTTTATTTGTGAACACTGAAGCTTTCTTT. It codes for CASSLFVNTEAFF.

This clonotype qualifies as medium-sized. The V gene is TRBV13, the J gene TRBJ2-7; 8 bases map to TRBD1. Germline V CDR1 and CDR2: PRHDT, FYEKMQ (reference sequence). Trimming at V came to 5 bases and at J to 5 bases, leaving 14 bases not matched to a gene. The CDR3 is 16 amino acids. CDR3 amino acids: CASSTNPSDRGHEQYF. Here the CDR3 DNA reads TGTGCCAGCAGCACAAATCCTTCAGACAGGGGCCACGAGCAGTACTTC.

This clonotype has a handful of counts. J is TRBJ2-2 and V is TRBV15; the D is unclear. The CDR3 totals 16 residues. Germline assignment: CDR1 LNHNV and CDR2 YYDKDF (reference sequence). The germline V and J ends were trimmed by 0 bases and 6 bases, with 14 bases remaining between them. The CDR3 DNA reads TGTGCCACCAGCAGAGAAGGTGCCCGGTCTGCCGGGGAGCTGTTTTTT. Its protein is CATSREGARSAGELFF.

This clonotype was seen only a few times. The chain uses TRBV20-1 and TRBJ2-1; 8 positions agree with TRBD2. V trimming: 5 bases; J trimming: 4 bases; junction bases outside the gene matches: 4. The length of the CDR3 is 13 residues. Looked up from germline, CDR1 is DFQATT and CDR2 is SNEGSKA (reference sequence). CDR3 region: CSAAPSGYNEQFF. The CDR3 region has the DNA TGCAGTGCTGCCCCTAGCGGGTACAATGAGCAGTTCTTC.

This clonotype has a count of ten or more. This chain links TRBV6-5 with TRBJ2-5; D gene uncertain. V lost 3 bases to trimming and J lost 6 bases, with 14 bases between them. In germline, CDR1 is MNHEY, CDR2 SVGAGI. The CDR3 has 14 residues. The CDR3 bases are TGTGCCAGCAGTTATGATGTCGCCAGGAAGACCCAGTACTTC. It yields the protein CASSYDVARKTQYF.

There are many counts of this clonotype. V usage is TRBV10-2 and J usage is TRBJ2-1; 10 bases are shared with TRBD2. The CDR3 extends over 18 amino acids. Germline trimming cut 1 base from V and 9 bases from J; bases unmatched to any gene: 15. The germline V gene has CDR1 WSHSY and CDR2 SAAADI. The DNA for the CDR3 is TGCGCCAGCAGTGAGTTAAAGTTCGGGCTAGCGGGAGCGGGTGAGCAGTTCTTC. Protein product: CASSELKFGLAGAGEQFF.

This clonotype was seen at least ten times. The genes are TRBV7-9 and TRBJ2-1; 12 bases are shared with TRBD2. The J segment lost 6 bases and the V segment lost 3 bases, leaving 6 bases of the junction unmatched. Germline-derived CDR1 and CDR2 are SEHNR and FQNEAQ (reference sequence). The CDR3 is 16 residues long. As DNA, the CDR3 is TGTGCCAGCAGCTTCGTCAAGACTAGCGGGAGCAATGAGCAGTTCTTC. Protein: CASSFVKTSGSNEQFF.

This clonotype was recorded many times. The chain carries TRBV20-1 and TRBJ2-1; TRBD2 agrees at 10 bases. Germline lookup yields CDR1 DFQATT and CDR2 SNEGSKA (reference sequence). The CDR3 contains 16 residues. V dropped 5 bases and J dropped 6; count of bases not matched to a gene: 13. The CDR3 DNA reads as TGCAGTGCTCCTGATAGCGGGCTAGCGGGAGTCAATGAGCAGTTCTTC. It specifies CSAPDSGLAGVNEQFF.

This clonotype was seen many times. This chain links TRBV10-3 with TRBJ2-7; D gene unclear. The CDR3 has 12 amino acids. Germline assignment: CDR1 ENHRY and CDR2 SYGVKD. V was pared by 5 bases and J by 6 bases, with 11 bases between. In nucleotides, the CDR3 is TGTGCCATCAGTTCTCAAGCTGTCGAGCAGTACTTC. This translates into CAISSQAVEQYF.

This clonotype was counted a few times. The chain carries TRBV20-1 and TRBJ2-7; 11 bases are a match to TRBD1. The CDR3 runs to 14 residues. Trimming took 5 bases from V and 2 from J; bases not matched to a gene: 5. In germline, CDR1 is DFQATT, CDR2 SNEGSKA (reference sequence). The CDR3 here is CSALGTGGPYEQYF. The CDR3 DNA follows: TGCAGTGCTCTAGGGACAGGGGGTCCCTACGAGCAGTACTTC.

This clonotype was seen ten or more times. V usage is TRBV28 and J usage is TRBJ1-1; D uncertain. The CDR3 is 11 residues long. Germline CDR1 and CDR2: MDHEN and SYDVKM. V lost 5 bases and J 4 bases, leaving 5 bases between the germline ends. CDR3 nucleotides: TGTGCCAGCAGTAGGAGCACTGAAGCTTTCTTT. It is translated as CASSRSTEAFF.

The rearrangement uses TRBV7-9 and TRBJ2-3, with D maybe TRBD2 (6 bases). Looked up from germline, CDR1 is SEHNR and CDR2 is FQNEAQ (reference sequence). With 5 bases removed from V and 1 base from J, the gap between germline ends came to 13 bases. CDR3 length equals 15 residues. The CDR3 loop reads CASSPRDFGTDTQYF. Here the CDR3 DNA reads TGTGCCAGCAGCCCCCGGGACTTTGGCACAGATACGCAGTATTTT.

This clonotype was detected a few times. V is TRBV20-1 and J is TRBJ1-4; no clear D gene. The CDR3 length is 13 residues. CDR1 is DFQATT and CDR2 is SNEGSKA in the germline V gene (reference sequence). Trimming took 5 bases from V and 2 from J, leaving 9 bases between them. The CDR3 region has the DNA TGCAGTGCTCCCGTCGTGACTAATGAAAAACTGTTTTTT. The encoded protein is CSAPVVTNEKLFF.